This is a list of T cell receptor beta chains from one sample in a study of beta chain features in type 1 diabetes. Measured with immunoSEQ multiplex PCR; TCRdb has only the in-frame clones, and not every one. The table lists approximately 250,000 clones, about a tenth of them singletons. Sample: naive CD4+ T cells from blood. These receptors all come from a man between 25 and 39 years old with type 1 diabetes. CDR3s include the opening cysteine and the closing phenylalanine or tryptophan. Each record gives: J gene, D gene, V gene, clone size, CDR3 protein. A D gene is named only where the DNA matches it firmly. Size is stated for part of the rows, as once, few or many counts, or as a class when the clone is expanded.

j_call: TRBJ2-4; d_call: -; v_call: TRBV7-3; clone_size: few; cdr3_aa: CASSLMGRQGNIQYF
j_call: TRBJ2-1; d_call: TRBD1; v_call: TRBV18; clone_size: few; cdr3_aa: CASSRGQGANNEQFF
j_call: TRBJ2-2; d_call: -; v_call: TRBV19; clone_size: -; cdr3_aa: CASRKGANTGELFF
j_call: TRBJ2-3; d_call: -; v_call: TRBV20-1; clone_size: few; cdr3_aa: CSAAPMDTQYF
j_call: TRBJ1-2; d_call: -; v_call: TRBV4-1; clone_size: -; cdr3_aa: CASSQAPRQGYGYTF
j_call: TRBJ2-1; d_call: -; v_call: TRBV12-5; clone_size: -; cdr3_aa: CASGLAPGQPSYNEQFF
j_call: TRBJ2-7; d_call: TRBD1; v_call: TRBV7-6; clone_size: few; cdr3_aa: CASSPRQGAYEQYF
j_call: TRBJ1-3; d_call: -; v_call: TRBV6-5; clone_size: -; cdr3_aa: CASSLRQGNTIYF
j_call: TRBJ1-2; d_call: -; v_call: TRBV15; clone_size: few; cdr3_aa: CATSREGLGGDHGYTF
j_call: TRBJ2-1; d_call: TRBD2; v_call: TRBV28; clone_size: few; cdr3_aa: CASSWGGSYNEQFF
j_call: TRBJ2-5; d_call: -; v_call: TRBV6-6; clone_size: -; cdr3_aa: CASSYSTIQTQYF
j_call: TRBJ1-5; d_call: -; v_call: TRBV4-2; clone_size: few; cdr3_aa: CASSQDVYNQPQHF